This TCR beta chain was retrieved from a study of blood T cell repertoires in COVID-19 (dated by TCRdb to about 2020). About the full investigation: Samples from collaborators originated in the United States, Italy and Spain and spanned both the acute and convalescent phases of COVID-19. The dataset comprised deeply sampled blood TCRbeta repertoires from subjects exposed to, actively infected with, or recovered from COVID-19. The sample metadata nearly always contained a de-identified subject ID, COVID-19 status, age in years and sex. The prospective study material was composed of cDNA or gDNA derived from T cells, B-cell-depleted T cells, or PBMCs. The samples were drawn from two sources: the first 160 participants of the ongoing ImmuneRACE study, and 950 to 1,500 subjects contributed by 6 global collaborators. The repertoires were made available in a free public database intended to serve as a resource for research on the immune response to SARS-CoV-2. Where available, HLA class I and class II types were taken from metadata supplied by the sample provider and were not determined by assay-based typing.

Collaborating institutions collected whole blood in K2EDTA tubes following their own protocols. Collaborator samples were shipped for TCRbeta analysis as frozen whole blood, isolated PBMCs, or DNA extracted from either sample type. Notes on this clone: It has no known antigen specificity. Base qualities are not provided; no much larger clone lies one nucleotide away.

The immunoSEQ Assay, a bias-controlled multiplex PCR, was used to amplify TCRbeta CDR3 regions from genomic DNA. The study's own analysis went as follows. The number of nucleated cells in each sample was estimated by amplification of reference gene primers within the assay. To quantify the absolute abundance of each unique TCRbeta CDR3 rearrangement, sequence reads were collapsed and filtered. For each sample, productive Simpson clonality was calculated as the square root of Simpson's diversity index over productive rearrangements. The table was pulled from immuneACCESS by TCRdb, which kept in-frame rearrangements only. Such tables lose some clones; where checked, under half of the loss comes from unresolved V genes, and the rest has no known cause. Clonal size and the V and J genes are those of that table, whereas D and trimming came from the DNA. The sample records fewer than 30,000 clones, over 70% of which are singletons. Of the sample, around half is held by the ten largest clones.

Study-wide conclusions, independent of this receptor: The amount of clinical and demographic metadata varied by source and participant and was provided uncurated.

Sequenced sample: peripheral blood. This clonotype was sampled from a man aged 50-60 years with active or convalescent COVID-19.

DNA sequence: TGTGCCAGCAGTGAAGCGCTTGGGCTAGCGGGTCCGTATTTT. The translation is CASSEALGLAGPYF. The rearranged chain carries TRBV2 and TRBJ2-3; TRBD2 agrees with 8 junctional bases. From the cysteine through the phenylalanine, the CDR3 covers 14 amino acids. The only DNA kept is the CDR3, 42 bases in frame from the first base. From V the trimming removes 0 bases and from J it removes 14 bases, while the gene matches leave 10 bases of the junction unaccounted for. According to the germline V gene, CDR1 reads SNHLY and CDR2 reads FYNNEI.